This entry describes one T cell receptor (beta chain). This record comes from a study of OX40 agonist ivuxolimab in advanced cancers. Generated by immunoSEQ multiplex PCR, the TCRdb table keeps only in-frame clones and is missing some. This repertoire shows about 98,000 clones, approximately 93% found once; its top ten account for around 0.25%. V lost 4 bases, J lost 4 bases, and 3 bases stayed unmatched. The length of the CDR3 is 13 residues. The V gene's germline CDR1 is SQVTM and CDR2 ANQGSEA. The sample in question was CD4+ or CD8+ T cells sorted from blood, obtained in a trial of the OX40 agonist ivuxolimab. The genes are TRBV29-1 and TRBJ1-5; TRBD1 aligns across 8 bases. The receptor was isolated from an adult with an advanced solid tumor such as melanoma, head and neck, liver or kidney cancer. CDR3 DNA: TGCAGCGTTGCTGGGACAGGAAATCAGCCCCAGCATTTT. The encoded protein is CSVAGTGNQPQHF.